This T cell receptor (beta chain) comes out of a study of T cell repertoires in cytomegalovirus infection. TCRdb itself ran the reads through MiXCR, one entry per CDR3 protein. The sample holds hundreds of thousands of distinct CDR3 sequences, roughly a tenth seen once. Study-level findings and limits: In two of eight donors, the top clonotype was HLA-C-restricted CMV-specific.

Trimming took off 2 bases at V and 7 bases at J, with 12 bases between the two ends. From germline, CDR1 is SGHVS and CDR2 FQNEAQ. This CDR3 comprises 15 residues. At least ten counts were recorded for this clonotype. Its antigen is still unknown. Sequenced sample: PBMCs. This TCR derives from a human donor in good health (CMV status not recorded). Some clones in this sample may be carry-over from other donors' samples. The chain recombines TRBV7-8 with TRBJ1-6; D gene uncertain. The CDR3 region is CASSLNLGSNSPLHF. The CDR3 nucleotides are TGTGCCAGCAGCTTAAATCTGGGATCGAATTCACCCCTCCACTTT.